Reported below is one T cell receptor (beta chain). Its antigen is unidentified. This sample is part of a study of cytomegalovirus exposure and HLA in healthy donors. General study results and limits: TCR beta chain V- and J-gene trimming was linked, in a later analysis, to a missense variant in DCLRE1C. Accounts indicate the classifier identified cytomegalovirus status with strong specificity and sensitivity.

With 60 Vbeta and 13 Jbeta primers, the PCR was carried out. Sequencing used immunoSEQ multiplex PCR; TCRdb keeps in-frame clones, though not all of them. The table records 65,000 to 95,000 clones, roughly 73% of them present only once. The source of this sequence is a male donor in good health and CMV-seropositive. Sequenced sample: PBMCs.

This CDR3 is CAYRVAGYTDTQYF. The CDR3 DNA reads TGTGCCTACCGAGTAGCGGGGTACACAGATACGCAGTATTTT. V gene TRBV30 combines with J gene TRBJ2-3; 8 nucleotides align to TRBD2. CDR1 is GTSNPN, CDR2 SVGIG, per germline (reference sequence). The CDR3 loop spans 14 amino acids. The trim removed 7 bases at V and 2 bases at J, leaving 8 bases unmatched.